The entry below gives a single TCR beta chain sequence along with its context. This sample was included in a study of human CD4 T cells and Enterobacteriaceae. Deep-level sequencing, detecting one cell in 200,000, covered ex vivo memory CD4+. TCRdb's table, derived via immunoSEQ multiplex PCR, lists solely in-frame clones and lacks some. The sample has 27,000 or so clones; approximately 78% are singletons. Memory CD4+ T cells were sorted as all CD4+ cells except CD45RA+CCR7+CD95- naive cells, over 95% pure. Before sorting, cells positive for CD8, CD14, CD16, CD56, CD19 or bright CD25 were removed. The receptor was isolated from a human donor in good health. The sample was memory CD4+ T cells from blood.

The CDR3 sequence is CAWSSSYVGPQHF. CDR3 DNA sequence: TGTGCCTGGAGTAGCAGTTATGTAGGGCCCCAGCATTTT. The chain links TRBV30 to TRBJ1-5; no firm D call. CDR1 and CDR2 (germline): GTSNPN, SVGIG (reference sequence). This CDR3 region has 13 residues. Trimming removed 2 bases at V and 9 bases at J, with 14 bases between.